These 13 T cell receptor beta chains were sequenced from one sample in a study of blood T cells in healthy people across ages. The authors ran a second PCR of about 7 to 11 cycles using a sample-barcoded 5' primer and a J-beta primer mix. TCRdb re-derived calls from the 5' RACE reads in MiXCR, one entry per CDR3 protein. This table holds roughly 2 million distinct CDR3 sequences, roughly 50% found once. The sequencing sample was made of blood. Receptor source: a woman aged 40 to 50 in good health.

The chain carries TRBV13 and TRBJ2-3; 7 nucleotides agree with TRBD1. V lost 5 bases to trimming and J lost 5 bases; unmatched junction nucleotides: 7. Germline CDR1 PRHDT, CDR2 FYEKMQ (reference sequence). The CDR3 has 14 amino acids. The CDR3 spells CASSQPQGEDTQYF. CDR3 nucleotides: TGTGCCAGCAGCCAACCCCAGGGGGAAGATACGCAGTATTTT.

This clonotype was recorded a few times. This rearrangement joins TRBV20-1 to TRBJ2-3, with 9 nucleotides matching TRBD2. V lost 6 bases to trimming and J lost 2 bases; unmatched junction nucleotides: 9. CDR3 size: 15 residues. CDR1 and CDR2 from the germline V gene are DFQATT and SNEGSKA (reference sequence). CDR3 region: CSASRLAEVTDTQYF. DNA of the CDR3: TGCAGTGCCTCCCGACTAGCGGAAGTCACAGATACGCAGTATTTT.

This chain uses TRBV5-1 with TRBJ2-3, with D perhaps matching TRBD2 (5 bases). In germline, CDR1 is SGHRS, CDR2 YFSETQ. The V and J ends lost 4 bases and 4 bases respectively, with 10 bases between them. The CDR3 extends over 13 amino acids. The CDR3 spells CASSTVGADTQYF. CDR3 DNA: TGCGCCAGCAGCACTGTGGGAGCAGATACGCAGTATTTT.

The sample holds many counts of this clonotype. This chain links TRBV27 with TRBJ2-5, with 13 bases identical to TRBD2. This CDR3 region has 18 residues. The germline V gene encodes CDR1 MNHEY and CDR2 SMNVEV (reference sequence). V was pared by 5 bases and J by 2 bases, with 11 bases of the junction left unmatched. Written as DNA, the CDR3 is TGTGCCAGCAGTCCGGGGACTAGCGGGATTCCCACTCAAGAGACCCAGTACTTC. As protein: CASSPGTSGIPTQETQYF.

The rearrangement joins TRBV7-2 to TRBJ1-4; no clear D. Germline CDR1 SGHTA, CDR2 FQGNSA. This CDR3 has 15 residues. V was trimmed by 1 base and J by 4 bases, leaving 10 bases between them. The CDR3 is CASSLGPGYNEKLFF. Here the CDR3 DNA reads TGTGCCAGCAGCTTAGGGCCAGGATATAATGAAAAACTGTTTTTT. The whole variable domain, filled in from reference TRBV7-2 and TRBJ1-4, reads GAGVSQSPSNKVTEKGKDVELRCDPISGHTALYWYRQSLGQGLEFLIYFQGNSAPDKSGLPSDRFSAERTGGSVSTLTIQRTQQEDSAVYLCASSLGPGYNEKLFFGSGTQLSVL.

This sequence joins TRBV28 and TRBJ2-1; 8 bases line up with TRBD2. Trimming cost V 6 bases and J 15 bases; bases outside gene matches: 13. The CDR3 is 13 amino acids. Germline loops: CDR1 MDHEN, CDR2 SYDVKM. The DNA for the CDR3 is TGTGCCAGCAGCCTGGAGGGACTAGAACAAAGGTTCTTC. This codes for CASSLEGLEQRFF.

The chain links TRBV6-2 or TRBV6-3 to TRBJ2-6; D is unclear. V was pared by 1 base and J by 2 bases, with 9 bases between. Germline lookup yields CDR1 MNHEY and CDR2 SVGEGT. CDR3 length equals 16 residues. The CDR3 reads CASSYFVGTGANVLTF. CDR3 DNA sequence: TGTGCCAGCAGTTACTTCGTGGGAACTGGGGCCAACGTCCTGACTTTC.

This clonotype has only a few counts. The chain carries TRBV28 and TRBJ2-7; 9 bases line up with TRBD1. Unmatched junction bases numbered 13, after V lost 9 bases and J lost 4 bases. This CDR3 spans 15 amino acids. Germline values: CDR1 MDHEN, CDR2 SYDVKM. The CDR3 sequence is CASRKGQGITYEQYF. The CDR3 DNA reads TGTGCCAGTAGAAAGGGACAGGGTATTACGTACGAGCAGTACTTC.

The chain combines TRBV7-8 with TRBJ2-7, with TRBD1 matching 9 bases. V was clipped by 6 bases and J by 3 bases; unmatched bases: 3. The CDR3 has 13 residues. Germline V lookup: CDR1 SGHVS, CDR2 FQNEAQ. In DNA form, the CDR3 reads TGTGCCAGCAGGGCGACAGGGGGCTACGAGCAGTACTTC. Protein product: CASRATGGYEQYF.

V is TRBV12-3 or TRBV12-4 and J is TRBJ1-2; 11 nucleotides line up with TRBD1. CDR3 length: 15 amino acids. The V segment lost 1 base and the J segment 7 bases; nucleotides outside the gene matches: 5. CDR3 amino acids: CASSLVGQGVGGYTF. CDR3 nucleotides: TGTGCCAGCAGTTTAGTGGGACAGGGGGTTGGTGGCTACACCTTC.

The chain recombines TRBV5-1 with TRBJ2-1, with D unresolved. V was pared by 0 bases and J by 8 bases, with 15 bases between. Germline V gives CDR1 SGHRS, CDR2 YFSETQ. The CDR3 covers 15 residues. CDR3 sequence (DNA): TGCGCCAGCAGCTTGGATTCCGGAAGGGAACATGAGCAGTTCTTC. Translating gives CASSLDSGREHEQFF.

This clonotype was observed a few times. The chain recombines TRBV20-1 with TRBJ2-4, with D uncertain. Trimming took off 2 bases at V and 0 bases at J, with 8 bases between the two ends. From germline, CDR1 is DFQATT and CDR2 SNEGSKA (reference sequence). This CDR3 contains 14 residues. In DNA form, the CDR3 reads TGCAGTGCTAGAACTACTTTAGCCAAAAACATTCAGTACTTC. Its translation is CSARTTLAKNIQYF.

CDR3 sequence (DNA): TGCGCCAGCAGGGATACAGGGGGGAATGGCTACACCTTC. This encodes CASRDTGGNGYTF. This rearrangement joins TRBV4-1 to TRBJ1-2; 8 bases align to TRBD1. Germline assignment: CDR1 MGHRA and CDR2 YSYEKL. The CDR3 contains 13 residues. V gave up 6 bases and J gave up 6 bases; unmatched junction bases: 6.